Following are 21 T cell receptor beta chains from one sample sequenced in a study of control samples from healthy donors and cancer patients. Here immunoSEQ multiplex PCR was the method, and the copy in TCRdb shows in-frame clones only, minus some. This repertoire shows some 96,000 clones, less than 90% found once; its top ten account for more than 15%. Sequenced input: blood. The receptor source for this set is a woman in her 50s in good health.

The chain uses TRBV7-2 and TRBJ2-7; 8 nucleotides line up with TRBD1. V gave up 2 bases and J gave up 4 bases; unmatched junction bases: 10. Germline CDR1 SGHTA, CDR2 FQGNSA. The CDR3 covers 16 residues. DNA of the CDR3: TGTGCCAGCAGCTTACCTCCGACAGGGGCGATGTACGAGCAGTACTTC. Residues: CASSLPPTGAMYEQYF.

The rearrangement joins TRBV5-1 to TRBJ2-7, with 10 bases fitting TRBD1. This CDR3 has 16 residues. V shed 0 bases, J shed 2 bases, and the junction held 5 bases outside the gene matches. CDR1 and CDR2 (germline): SGHRS, YFSETQ. CDR3 sequence (DNA): TGCGCCAGCAGCTTGGACGGGACAGGGGATCCCTACGAGCAGTACGTC. Protein product: CASSLDGTGDPYEQYV.

This rearrangement joins TRBV7-2 to TRBJ2-7; D is perhaps TRBD1 (6 bases). CDR1 is SGHTA, CDR2 FQGNSA, per germline. The V and J ends lost 4 bases and 4 bases respectively, with 11 bases between them. The CDR3 loop spans 13 amino acids. The CDR3: CASSSDRLYEQYV. The DNA of the CDR3 is TGTGCCAGCAGCTCGGACAGACTATACGAGCAGTACGTC.

This clone has a single count. In the same sample, other DNA sequences code for this CDR3. The V and J genes are TRBV21-1 and TRBJ1-5; whether TRBD1, the table's D call, matches the DNA was not checked. TRBV21-1 is described as a pseudogene. The CDR3 contains 17 residues. The CDR3 DNA reads as TGTGCCAGCAGCAAAGCCCAGGGCCGGACCCGGAATCAGCCCCAACATTTT. Protein: CASSKAQGRTRNQPQHF.

V usage is TRBV13 and J usage is TRBJ2-7; D call uncertain. The V end lost 4 bases, the J end lost 3 bases, and 1 base lay between the germline ends. CDR1 and CDR2 (germline): PRHDT, FYEKMQ (reference sequence). The CDR3 is 10 residues long. CDR3 protein: CASSYYEQYV. CDR3 nucleotide sequence: TGTGCCAGCAGCTACTACGAGCAGTACGTC.

This clone was observed once. The chain combines TRBV5-5 with TRBJ1-2, with D hard to call. This CDR3 is built from 14 residues. Trimming took 7 bases from V and 2 from J, leaving 15 bases between them. CDR1 is SGHKS, CDR2 YYEKEE, per germline (reference sequence). The CDR3 DNA is TGTGCCAGCGACCCGGGCGGTGCGAACTATGGCTACACCTTC. Protein: CASDPGGANYGYTF.

The V call is TRBV20-1, the J call TRBJ2-3; D unresolved. The CDR3 runs to 10 residues. Germline V gene lookup returns CDR1 DFQATT and CDR2 SNEGSKA (reference sequence). The V end was cut by 5 bases, the J end by 7 bases, with 7 bases between. CDR3: CSAEKNTQYF. In nucleotides, the CDR3 is TGCAGTGCTGAGAAGAATACGCAGTATTTT.

V gene TRBV4-3 combines with J gene TRBJ2-2; possible D gene TRBD1, 6 bases. The CDR3 covers 17 residues. Germline V lookup: CDR1 LGHNA, CDR2 YSLEER. V gave up 0 bases and J gave up 4 bases, with 15 bases separating them. DNA for the CDR3: TGCGCCAGCAGCCAAGATTCGTACAGGGAAGGCACCGGGGAGCTGTTTTTT. It translates to CASSQDSYREGTGELFF.

J is TRBJ2-2 and V is TRBV4-1; no clear D. Trimming stripped 2 bases from V and 1 base from J, with 8 bases between. The CDR3 spans 15 residues. Germline CDR1 is MGHRA and CDR2 is YSYEKL. In DNA form, the CDR3 reads TGCGCCAGCAGCCAAAGAAGACAGAACACCGGGGAGCTGTTTTTT. The encoded protein is CASSQRRQNTGELFF.

The V and J genes are TRBV3-1 (or the pseudogene TRBV3-2) and TRBJ1-2; TRBD1 matches at 7 bases. The germline V gene encodes CDR1 LGHDT and CDR2 YNNKEL (reference sequence). This CDR3 comprises 15 residues. The ends lost 3 bases at V and 6 bases at J; junction bases unmatched: 10. The DNA of the CDR3 is TGTGCCAGCAGCCAGCCCGGCAGGGGGATAAATGGCTACACCTTC. Protein sequence: CASSQPGRGINGYTF.

The rearrangement joins TRBV5-5 to TRBJ1-4; D not certain. Germline-derived CDR1 and CDR2 are SGHKS and YYEKEE (reference sequence). This CDR3 is 15 amino acids long. Trimming cost V 4 bases and J 4 bases, with 14 bases left between them. CDR3 coding DNA: TGTGCCAGCAGCCTTTGGCTCGGAGGTAATGAAAAACTGTTTTTT. Its protein is CASSLWLGGNEKLFF.

The CDR3 loop is CASSGGSANTGELFF. In nucleotides, the CDR3 is TGTGCCAGCAGTGGTGGTAGCGCGAACACCGGGGAGCTGTTTTTT. The chain has TRBV2 and TRBJ2-2, with D perhaps matching TRBD2 (5 bases). Looked up from germline, CDR1 is SNHLY and CDR2 is FYNNEI. The length of the CDR3 is 15 residues. V lost 4 bases, J lost 0 bases, and 9 bases lay in between.

The V gene is TRBV19, the J gene TRBJ1-1; TRBD1 aligns across 11 bases. The trim removed 5 bases at V and 4 bases at J, leaving 0 bases unmatched. CDR3 length: 13 amino acids. Germline V gives CDR1 LNHDA, CDR2 SQIVND (reference sequence). The DNA of the CDR3 is TGTGCCAGTAGTGGACAGGGGGCCACTGAAGCTTTCTTT. It translates to CASSGQGATEAFF.

The chain employs TRBV16 and TRBJ1-2; D is ambiguous. Germline V gene lookup returns CDR1 KGHSY and CDR2 FQNENV. Between the trimmed V and J ends, which lost 4 bases and 6 bases, there was a span of 21 bases. This CDR3 region has 16 residues. The CDR3 bases are TGTGCCAGCAGCCCCAGGAGGGAGGGCGGTGCTAATGGCTACACCTTC. It encodes CASSPRREGGANGYTF. Filled out from reference TRBV16 and TRBJ1-2, the complete variable domain reads GEEVAQTPKHLVRGEGQKAKLYCAPIKGHSYVFWYQQVLKNEFKFLISFQNENVFDETGMPKERFSAKCLPNSPCSLEIQATKLEDSAVYFCASSPRREGGANGYTFGSGTRLTVV.

The rearrangement links TRBV7-2 to TRBJ2-7; D unresolved. The CDR3 totals 16 residues. V shed 1 base and J shed 0 bases, with 13 bases lying between them. Germline lookup yields CDR1 SGHTA and CDR2 FQGNSA. The CDR3 loop is CASSLGQVVFSYEQYF. The CDR3 DNA reads as TGTGCCAGCAGCTTAGGTCAGGTTGTATTCTCCTACGAGCAGTACTTC.

V and J are TRBV27 and TRBJ1-5; 11 nucleotides match TRBD1. V was pared by 6 bases and J by 1 base, with 11 bases of the junction left unmatched. CDR1 and CDR2 from the germline V gene are MNHEY and SMNVEV (reference sequence). This CDR3 comprises 18 residues. CDR3: CASSPFGTGGYSNQPQHF. CDR3 sequence (DNA): TGTGCCAGCAGCCCGTTTGGGACAGGGGGTTACAGCAATCAGCCCCAGCATTTT.

The V call is TRBV29-1, the J call TRBJ2-1, with 9 nucleotides matching TRBD1. Germline V gene lookup returns CDR1 SQVTM and CDR2 ANQGSEA. The V and J ends lost 1 base and 5 bases, in that order; junction bases with no gene match: 6. The CDR3 sequence is 15 residues long. This CDR3 reads CSVEARTGVNNEQFF. The CDR3 DNA reads TGCAGCGTTGAAGCTAGGACAGGGGTTAACAATGAGCAGTTCTTC.

The gene calls are TRBV4-1 and TRBJ1-5; D uncertain. CDR1 and CDR2 (germline): MGHRA, YSYEKL. The V gene lost 1 base and the J gene lost 3 bases, with 19 bases spanning the gap. The CDR3 length is 18 residues. The CDR3 DNA reads TGCGCCAGCAGCCAAGGGGGTTTCGGGGTCACCCCCAATCAGCCCCAGCATTTT. This gives the protein CASSQGGFGVTPNQPQHF.

This clone has a single count. The V gene is TRBV20-1, the J gene TRBJ2-2; D is uncertain. V was pared by 1 base and J by 5 bases, with 2 bases between. CDR1 DFQATT and CDR2 SNEGSKA come from the germline V gene (reference sequence). CDR3 length equals 11 residues. In nucleotides, the CDR3 is TGCAGTGCTAGAGTTACCGGGGAGCTGTTTTTT. Protein: CSARVTGELFF.

This clone was seen once. The V call is TRBV27, the J call TRBJ1-6; D is perhaps TRBD1 (5 bases). Trimming shortened V by 1 base and J by 10 bases, and 14 bases separated the two germline ends. The CDR3 consists of 15 residues. Per germline, CDR1 MNHEY and CDR2 SMNVEV (reference sequence). The CDR3 spells CASSLWWGKGSPLHF. Written as DNA, the CDR3 is TGTGCCAGCAGTTTATGGTGGGGGAAAGGATCACCCCTCCACTTT.

The chain carries TRBV7-2 and TRBJ1-3, with TRBD1 identical over 8 bases. In germline, CDR1 is SGHTA, CDR2 FQGNSA. V was clipped by 1 base and J by 4 bases; unmatched bases: 6. CDR3 size: 16 residues. The CDR3 is CASSLDGTGGGNTIYF. The CDR3 nucleotides read TGTGCCAGCAGCTTAGATGGGACAGGTGGGGGAAACACCATATATTTT.